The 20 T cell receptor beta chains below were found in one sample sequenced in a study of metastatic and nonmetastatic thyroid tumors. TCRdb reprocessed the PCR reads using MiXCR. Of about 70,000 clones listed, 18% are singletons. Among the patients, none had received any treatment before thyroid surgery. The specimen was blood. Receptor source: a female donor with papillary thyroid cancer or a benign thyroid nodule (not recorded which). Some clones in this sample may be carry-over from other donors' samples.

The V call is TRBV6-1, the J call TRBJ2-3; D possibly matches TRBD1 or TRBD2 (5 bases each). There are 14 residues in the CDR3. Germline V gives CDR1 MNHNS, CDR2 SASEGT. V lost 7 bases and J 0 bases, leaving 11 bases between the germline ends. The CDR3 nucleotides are TGTGCCAGCACCAAATGGGGGAGCACAGATACGCAGTATTTT. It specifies CASTKWGSTDTQYF.

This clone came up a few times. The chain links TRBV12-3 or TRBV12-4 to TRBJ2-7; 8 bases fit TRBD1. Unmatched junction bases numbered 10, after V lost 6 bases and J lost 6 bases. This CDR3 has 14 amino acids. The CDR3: CASSRQGSYGEQYF. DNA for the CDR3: TGTGCCAGCAGCCGACAGGGGTCCTATGGCGAGCAGTACTTC.

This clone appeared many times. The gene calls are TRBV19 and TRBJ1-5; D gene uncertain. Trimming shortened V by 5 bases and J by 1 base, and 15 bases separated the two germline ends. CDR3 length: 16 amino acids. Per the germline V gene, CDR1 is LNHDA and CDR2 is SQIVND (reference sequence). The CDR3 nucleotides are TGTGCCAGTAGTCCCGCGGGTTTTGAAAGCAATCAGCCCCAGCATTTT. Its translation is CASSPAGFESNQPQHF.

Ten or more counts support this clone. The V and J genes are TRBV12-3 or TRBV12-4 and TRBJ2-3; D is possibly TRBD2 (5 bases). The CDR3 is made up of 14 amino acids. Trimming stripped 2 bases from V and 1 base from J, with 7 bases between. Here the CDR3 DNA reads TGTGCCAGCAGTTTAAACGGGGGCACAGATACGCAGTATTTT. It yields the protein CASSLNGGTDTQYF.

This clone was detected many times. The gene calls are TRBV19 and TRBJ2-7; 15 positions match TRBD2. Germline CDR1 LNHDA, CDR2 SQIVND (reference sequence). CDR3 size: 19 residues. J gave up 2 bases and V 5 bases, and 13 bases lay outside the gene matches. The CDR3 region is CASSQMGGLAGGYPYEQYF. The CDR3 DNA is TGTGCCAGTAGTCAGATGGGGGGACTAGCGGGAGGATACCCCTACGAGCAGTACTTC. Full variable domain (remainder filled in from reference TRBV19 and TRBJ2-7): DGGITQSPKYLFRKEGQNVTLSCEQNLNHDAMYWYRQDPGQGLRLIYYSQIVNDFQKGDIAEGYSVSREKKESFPLTVTSAQKNPTAFYLCASSQMGGLAGGYPYEQYFGPGTRLTVT.

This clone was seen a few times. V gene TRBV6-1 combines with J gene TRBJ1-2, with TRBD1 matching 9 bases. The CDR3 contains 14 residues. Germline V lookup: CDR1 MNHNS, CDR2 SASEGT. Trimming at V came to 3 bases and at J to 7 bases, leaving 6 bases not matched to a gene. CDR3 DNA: TGTGCCAGCAGTGATAGGGACAGGGTCCCTGGCTACACCTTC. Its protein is CASSDRDRVPGYTF.

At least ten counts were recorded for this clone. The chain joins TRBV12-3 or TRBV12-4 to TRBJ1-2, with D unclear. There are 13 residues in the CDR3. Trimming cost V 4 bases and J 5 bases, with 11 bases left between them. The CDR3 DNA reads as TGTGCCAGCAGTTGGGGTACCTCTTATGGCTACACCTTC. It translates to CASSWGTSYGYTF.

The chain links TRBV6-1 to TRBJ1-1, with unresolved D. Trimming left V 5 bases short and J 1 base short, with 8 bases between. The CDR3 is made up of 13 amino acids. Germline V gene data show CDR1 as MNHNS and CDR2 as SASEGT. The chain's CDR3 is CASSFEGNTEAFF. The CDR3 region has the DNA TGTGCCAGCAGTTTCGAGGGGAACACTGAAGCTTTCTTT.

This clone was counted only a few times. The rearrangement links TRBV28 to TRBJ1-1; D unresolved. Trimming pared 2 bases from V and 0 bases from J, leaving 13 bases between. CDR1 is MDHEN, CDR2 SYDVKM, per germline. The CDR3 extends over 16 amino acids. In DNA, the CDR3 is TGTGCCAGCAGTTTAAGCAGTTCCGGGTTGAACACTGAAGCTTTCTTT. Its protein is CASSLSSSGLNTEAFF.

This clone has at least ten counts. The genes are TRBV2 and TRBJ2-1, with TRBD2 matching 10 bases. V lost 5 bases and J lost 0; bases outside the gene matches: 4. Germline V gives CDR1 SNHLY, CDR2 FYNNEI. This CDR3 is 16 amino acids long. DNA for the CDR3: TGTGCCAGCAGTCCCAGCGGGAGGGCCTCCTACAATGAGCAGTTCTTC. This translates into CASSPSGRASYNEQFF.

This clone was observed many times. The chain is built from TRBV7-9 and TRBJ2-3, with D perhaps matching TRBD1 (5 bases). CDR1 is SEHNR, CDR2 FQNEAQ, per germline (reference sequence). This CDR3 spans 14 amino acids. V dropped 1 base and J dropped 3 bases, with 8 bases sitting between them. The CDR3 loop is CASSLDRQTDTQYF. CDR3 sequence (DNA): TGTGCCAGCAGCTTAGACAGGCAGACAGATACGCAGTATTTT.

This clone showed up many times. CDR3 in amino acids: CSAPRSGLTDTQYF. CDR3 bases: TGCAGTGCTCCTAGATCCGGACTCACAGATACGCAGTATTTT. The chain employs TRBV20-1 and TRBJ2-3; D possibly corresponds to TRBD2 (5 bases). With 5 bases removed from V and 2 bases from J, the gap between germline ends came to 14 bases. The CDR3 loop spans 14 amino acids. Germline-derived CDR1 and CDR2 are DFQATT and SNEGSKA (reference sequence).

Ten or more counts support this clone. The CDR3 loop is CSGSELAIYEQYF. The CDR3, as DNA: TGCAGTGGGAGCGAACTAGCGATCTACGAGCAGTACTTC. The chain is built from TRBV20-1 and TRBJ2-7; 7 bases match TRBD2. This CDR3 region has 13 residues. J lost 3 bases, V lost 7 bases, and 9 bases had no gene match. The germline V gene encodes CDR1 DFQATT and CDR2 SNEGSKA (reference sequence).

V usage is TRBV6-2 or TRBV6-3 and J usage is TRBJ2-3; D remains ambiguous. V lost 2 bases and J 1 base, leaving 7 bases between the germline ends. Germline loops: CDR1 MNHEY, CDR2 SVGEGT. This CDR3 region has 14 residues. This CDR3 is CASSYARGTDTQYF. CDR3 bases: TGTGCCAGCAGTTACGCAAGGGGCACAGATACGCAGTATTTT.

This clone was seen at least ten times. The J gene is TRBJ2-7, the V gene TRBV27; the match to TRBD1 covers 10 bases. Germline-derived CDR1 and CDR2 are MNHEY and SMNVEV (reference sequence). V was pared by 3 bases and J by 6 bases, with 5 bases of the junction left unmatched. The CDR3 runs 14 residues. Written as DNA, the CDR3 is TGTGCCAGCAGTTTGGGACAGGGGCCCCTCGAGCAGTACTTC. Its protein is CASSLGQGPLEQYF.

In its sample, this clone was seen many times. Here the CDR3 DNA reads TGTGCCAGCAGACTAGGACTAGCGGGAGGCAATGAGCAGTTCTTC. Translating gives CASRLGLAGGNEQFF. The rearrangement links TRBV2 to TRBJ2-1, with TRBD2 matching 14 bases. With 6 bases clipped from V and 6 bases from J, the junction kept 4 bases outside the gene matches. The CDR3 covers 15 residues. Germline CDR1 and CDR2: SNHLY and FYNNEI.

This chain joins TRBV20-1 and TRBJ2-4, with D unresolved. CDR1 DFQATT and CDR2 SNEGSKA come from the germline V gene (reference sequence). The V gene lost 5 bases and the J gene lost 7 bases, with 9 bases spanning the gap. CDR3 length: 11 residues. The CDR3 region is CSAPQPNIQYF. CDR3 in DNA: TGCAGTGCTCCTCAGCCTAACATTCAGTACTTC.

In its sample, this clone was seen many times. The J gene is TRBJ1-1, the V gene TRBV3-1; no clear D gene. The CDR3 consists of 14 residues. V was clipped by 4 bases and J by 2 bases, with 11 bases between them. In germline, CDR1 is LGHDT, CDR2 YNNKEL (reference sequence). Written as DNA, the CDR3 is TGTGCCAGCAGCCCCCCGGTCAGAAACACTGAAGCTTTCTTT. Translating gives CASSPPVRNTEAFF.

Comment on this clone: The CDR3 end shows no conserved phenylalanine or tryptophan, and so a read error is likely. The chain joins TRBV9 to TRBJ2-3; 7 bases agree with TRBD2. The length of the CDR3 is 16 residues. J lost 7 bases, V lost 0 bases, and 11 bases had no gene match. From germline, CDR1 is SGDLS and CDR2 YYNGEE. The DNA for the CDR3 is TGTGCCAGCAGCGTAGGCGGGAGAGGGGACGTGTATACGCAGTATCTT. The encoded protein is CASSVGGRGDVYTQYL.

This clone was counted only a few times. The CDR3 is CSASGTSGEVGETQYF. The CDR3 bases are TGCAGTGCTAGCGGGACTAGCGGGGAGGTGGGAGAGACCCAGTACTTC. The gene calls are TRBV20-1 and TRBJ2-5; 13 bases fit TRBD2. Looked up from germline, CDR1 is DFQATT and CDR2 is SNEGSKA (reference sequence). The V and J ends lost 3 bases and 4 bases, in that order; junction bases with no gene match: 8. This CDR3 is 16 amino acids long.